The 22 T cell receptor beta chains listed next were all sequenced from one sample in a study of Ad26.COV2.S vaccination and SARS-CoV-2 variants. The method was immunoSEQ multiplex PCR; TCRdb's version includes in-frame clones alone and lacks a portion of them. The sample contains roughly 500,000 clones, roughly 89% of which appear only once. The treatment is: roughly 20 received Ad26.COV2.S at low or high dose, single or two shots; roughly five received placebo; per-sample allocation not given. Sampling happened 63 days after the first vaccine or placebo injection. Sample: peripheral blood, taken in a trial of Ad26.COV2.S vaccine versus placebo. These receptors were collected from a person aged 18-60 years who received the Ad26.COV2.S COVID-19 vaccine or a placebo.

This sequence joins TRBV7-8 and TRBJ1-2; D possibly corresponds to TRBD1 (5 bases). The V end was cut by 5 bases, the J end by 8 bases, with 18 bases between. Germline loops: CDR1 SGHVS, CDR2 FQNEAQ. This CDR3 contains 14 residues. The CDR3 region has the DNA TGTGCCAGCAGCCACTTAGGGGAATCGGGCGGCTACACCTTC. Encoded protein: CASSHLGESGGYTF.

This clone was picked up one time. The gene calls are TRBV9 and TRBJ1-2; TRBD1 matches at 7 bases. CDR3 length equals 15 residues. Germline V gene sequence: CDR1 SGDLS, CDR2 YYNGEE. V shed 3 bases and J 1 base; nucleotides not matched to a gene: 6. CDR3 nucleotides: TGTGCCAGCAGCGAGTGGGCAGGGGGTAACTATGGCTACACCTTC. As protein: CASSEWAGGNYGYTF. Variable domain in full (rest from reference TRBV9 and TRBJ1-2): DSGVTQTPKHLITATGQRVTLRCSPRSGDLSVYWYQQSLDQGLQFLIQYYNGEERAKGNILERFSAQQFPDLHSELNLSSLELGDSALYFCASSEWAGGNYGYTFGSGTRLTVV.

This chain joins TRBV11-2 and TRBJ2-4; no definite D call. CDR1 SGHAT and CDR2 FQNNGV come from the germline V gene. V lost 0 bases, J lost 8 bases, and 11 bases lay in between. This CDR3 is built from 14 residues. CDR3 coding DNA: TGTGCCAGCAGCTTAGACCCGCAAGGTGACATTCAGTACTTC. This translates into CASSLDPQGDIQYF.

V and J are TRBV7-2 and TRBJ2-1; 7 bases are shared with TRBD2. This CDR3 has 14 amino acids. CDR1 SGHTA and CDR2 FQGNSA come from the germline V gene. Trimming cost V 3 bases and J 7 bases; bases outside gene matches: 6. DNA for the CDR3: TGTGCCAGCAGCTTGGCGGGAGTAAAGAATGAGCAGTTCTTC. Protein sequence: CASSLAGVKNEQFF. The complete variable domain, with remaining parts taken from reference TRBV7-2 and TRBJ2-1, reads GAGVSQSPSNKVTEKGKDVELRCDPISGHTALYWYRQSLGQGLEFLIYFQGNSAPDKSGLPSDRFSAERTGGSVSTLTIQRTQQEDSAVYLCASSLAGVKNEQFFGPGTRLTVL.

The DNA for the CDR3 is TGTGCCAGCAGTGCTGGGACAGGGTCATTTGAAGAGAATGGCTACACCTTC. The encoded protein is CASSAGTGSFEENGYTF. The J gene is TRBJ1-2, the V gene TRBV25-1; 9 nucleotides align to TRBD1. The J segment lost 6 bases and the V segment lost 4 bases, leaving 15 bases of the junction unmatched. This CDR3 has 17 amino acids. Germline CDR1 is MGHDK and CDR2 is SYGVNS.

This chain connects TRBV19 to TRBJ2-5, with 8 bases that match TRBD1. The V gene end was trimmed by 2 bases and the J gene end by 10 bases; junction bases not matched to a gene: 12. The CDR3 runs 15 residues. Looked up from germline, CDR1 is LNHDA and CDR2 is SQIVND (reference sequence). DNA for the CDR3: TGTGCCAGTAGTATACCCGGCAGGGGGCAGAGGAACCAGTACTTC. This sequence encodes CASSIPGRGQRNQYF.

This rearrangement joins TRBV28 to TRBJ2-7, with TRBD1 matching over 7 bases. Germline V gene data show CDR1 as MDHEN and CDR2 as SYDVKM. Germline trimming cut 4 bases from V and 3 bases from J; bases unmatched to any gene: 21. The CDR3 length is 19 residues. The CDR3: CASSYARAKQGIMNYEQYF. CDR3 nucleotide sequence: TGTGCCAGCAGTTACGCGAGGGCCAAACAGGGGATCATGAACTACGAGCAGTACTTC.

The CDR3 loop is CASSLGGGSYEQYV. Here the CDR3 DNA reads TGCGCCAGCAGCTTGGGCGGAGGCTCCTACGAGCAGTACGTC. V is TRBV5-1 and J is TRBJ2-7; possible D gene TRBD2, 5 bases. V was clipped by 0 bases and J by 0 bases, with 7 bases between them. Germline loops: CDR1 SGHRS, CDR2 YFSETQ. This CDR3 has 14 amino acids.

This clone was detected a few times. J is TRBJ2-2 and V is TRBV5-1, with 9 bases that match TRBD2. After removal of 6 bases from V and 1 base from J, the junction contained 4 bases not matched to a gene. Germline values: CDR1 SGHRS, CDR2 YFSETQ. The CDR3 length is 15 residues. The CDR3 region has the DNA TGCGCCAGCACACTACTAGCGGGGAACACCGGGGAGCTGTTTTTT. Translating gives CASTLLAGNTGELFF.

The chain carries TRBV5-1 and TRBJ1-6, with a weak D call TRBD1 (5 bases). The ends were cut back, 0 bases at V and 10 bases at J, with 11 bases in the middle. From germline, CDR1 is SGHRS and CDR2 YFSETQ. The CDR3 has 14 amino acids. The CDR3 sequence is CASSLAEGYSPLHF. CDR3 bases: TGCGCCAGCAGCTTGGCAGAGGGGTACTCACCCCTCCACTTT.

This chain links TRBV27 with TRBJ2-3; 9 positions agree with TRBD2. V shed 11 bases and J 6 bases; nucleotides not matched to a gene: 18. The CDR3 sequence is 16 residues long. Germline CDR1 and CDR2: MNHEY and SMNVEV (reference sequence). CDR3 region: CAHHRWVAGVSDTQYF. The CDR3 DNA sequence: TGTGCCCACCATAGGTGGGTAGCGGGAGTGTCGGATACGCAGTATTTT.

V and J are TRBV19 and TRBJ1-2, with D possibly being TRBD1 (5 bases). CDR3 length equals 17 residues. Trimming shortened V by 1 base and J by 4 bases, and 19 bases separated the two germline ends. Per germline, CDR1 LNHDA and CDR2 SQIVND (reference sequence). The CDR3 DNA reads TGTGCCAGTAGTATAGTTGGCGGGGCCACGATCAGCTATGGCTACACCTTC. Protein sequence: CASSIVGGATISYGYTF.

This CDR3 is CASSFFGGRDTQYF. CDR3 DNA sequence: TGTGCCAGCAGCTTCTTTGGAGGGAGAGATACGCAGTATTTT. V and J are TRBV5-4 and TRBJ2-3; tentatively, D is TRBD2 (6 bases). V was clipped by 2 bases and J by 5 bases, with 12 bases between them. The germline V gene encodes CDR1 SGHNT and CDR2 YYREEE (reference sequence). The CDR3 length is 14 residues.

The rearrangement uses TRBV19 and TRBJ2-1; D possibly matches TRBD1 or TRBD2 (6 bases each). V lost 3 bases and J lost 9, with 18 bases in between. The germline CDR1 and CDR2 sequences are LNHDA and SQIVND (reference sequence). The CDR3 sequence is 15 residues long. The DNA for the CDR3 is TGTGCCAGTAGTATGGTCGGGGGCGCTCTAGGTGAGCAGTTCTTC. Translating it yields CASSMVGGALGEQFF. The variable domain in full, with the rest retrieved from reference TRBV19 and TRBJ2-1, is DGGITQSPKYLFRKEGQNVTLSCEQNLNHDAMYWYRQDPGQGLRLIYYSQIVNDFQKGDIAEGYSVSREKKESFPLTVTSAQKNPTAFYLCASSMVGGALGEQFFGPGTRLTVL.

The chain is built from TRBV4-2 and TRBJ2-1, with 11 bases identical to TRBD2. The germline gives CDR1 LGHNA, CDR2 YNFKEQ. This CDR3 has 17 amino acids. J lost 8 bases, V lost 0 bases, and 9 bases had no gene match. CDR3 in amino acids: CASSQDPTSGGRDEQFF. The CDR3 nucleotides are TGTGCCAGCAGCCAAGATCCCACTAGCGGGGGTAGAGATGAGCAGTTCTTC.

V usage is TRBV5-5 and J usage is TRBJ2-1, with 11 nucleotides matching TRBD2. This CDR3 spans 15 amino acids. Germline V gives CDR1 SGHKS, CDR2 YYEKEE (reference sequence). Trimming at V came to 6 bases and at J to 7 bases, leaving 9 bases not matched to a gene. In DNA, the CDR3 is TGTGCCAGCACCCTGACTAGCGGGGAAGTAAATGAGCAGTTCTTC. Protein: CASTLTSGEVNEQFF.

The gene calls are TRBV19 and TRBJ1-4; D may be TRBD1 (6 bases). V gave up 6 bases and J gave up 5 bases, with 13 bases separating them. This CDR3 is built from 14 residues. The germline CDR1 and CDR2 sequences are LNHDA and SQIVND (reference sequence). CDR3 amino acids: CASRGGQRNEKLFF. CDR3 nucleotide sequence: TGTGCCAGTAGGGGGGGACAAAGAAATGAAAAACTGTTTTTT.

This sequence joins TRBV9 and TRBJ1-1; the D is unclear. V shed 2 bases and J shed 0 bases, with 5 bases lying between them. The germline V gene encodes CDR1 SGDLS and CDR2 YYNGEE. This CDR3 comprises 13 residues. CDR3: CASSVTVNTEAFF. The DNA of the CDR3 is TGTGCCAGCAGCGTCACCGTGAACACTGAAGCTTTCTTT.

The chain uses TRBV5-1 and TRBJ2-5; the match to TRBD2 covers 9 bases. This CDR3 has 15 residues. V was clipped by 3 bases and J by 0 bases; unmatched bases: 3. Germline lookup yields CDR1 SGHRS and CDR2 YFSETQ. Here the CDR3 reads CASSYLAGYQETQYF. CDR3 in DNA: TGCGCCAGCAGCTATCTAGCGGGGTACCAAGAGACCCAGTACTTC.

The chain recombines TRBV6-2 or TRBV6-3 with TRBJ1-4; 7 bases are shared with TRBD1. The V gene's germline CDR1 is MNHEY and CDR2 SVGEGT. Unmatched junction bases numbered 2, after V lost 0 bases and J lost 4 bases. This CDR3 region has 15 residues. CDR3 nucleotide sequence: TGTGCCAGCAGTTACTCCGGGACAGTTAATGAAAAACTGTTTTTT. It specifies CASSYSGTVNEKLFF.

The chain couples TRBV5-4 to TRBJ2-7, with 8 bases aligning to TRBD1. With V trimmed by 5 bases and J by 3 bases, 7 bases remained unmatched. Per the germline V gene, CDR1 is SGHNT and CDR2 is YYREEE (reference sequence). This CDR3 has 14 residues. This CDR3 is CASRSGTGIYEQYF. The CDR3 nucleotides read TGTGCCAGCAGGTCCGGGACAGGCATCTACGAGCAGTACTTC.

There are a few counts of this clone. The junction does not match germline at one end; this may be a read error. The V and J genes are TRBV7-7 and TRBJ2-2, with D perhaps matching TRBD1 (5 bases). The CDR3 consists of 14 residues. Germline CDR1 is SSHAT and CDR2 is FNYEAQ (reference sequence). Written as DNA, the CDR3 is TGTGCTAGCAGCCCATCAAGGGGCACCGGGGAGCTGTTTTTT. Protein product: CASSPSRGTGELFF. Variable domain in full (rest from reference TRBV7-7 and TRBJ2-2): GAGVSQSPRYKVTKRGQDVTLRCDPISSHATLYWYQQALGQGPEFLTYFNYEAQPDKSGLPSDRFSAERPEGSISTLTIQRTEQRDSAMYRCASSPSRGTGELFFGEGSRLTVL.